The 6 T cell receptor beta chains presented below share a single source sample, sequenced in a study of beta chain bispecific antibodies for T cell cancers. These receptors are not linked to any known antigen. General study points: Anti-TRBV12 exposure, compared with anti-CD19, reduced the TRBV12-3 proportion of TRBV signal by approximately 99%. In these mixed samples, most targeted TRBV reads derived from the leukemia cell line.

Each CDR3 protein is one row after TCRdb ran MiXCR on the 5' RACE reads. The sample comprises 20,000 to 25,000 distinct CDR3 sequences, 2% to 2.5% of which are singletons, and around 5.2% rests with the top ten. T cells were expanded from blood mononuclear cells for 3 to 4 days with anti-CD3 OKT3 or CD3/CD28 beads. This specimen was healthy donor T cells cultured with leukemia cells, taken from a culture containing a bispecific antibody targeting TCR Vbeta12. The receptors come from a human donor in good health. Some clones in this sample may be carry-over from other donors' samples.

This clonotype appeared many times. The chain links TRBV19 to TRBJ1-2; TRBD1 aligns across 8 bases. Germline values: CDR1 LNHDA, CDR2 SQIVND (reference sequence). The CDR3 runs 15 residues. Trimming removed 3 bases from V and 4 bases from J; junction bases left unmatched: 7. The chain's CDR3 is CASSMGQVDSYGYTF. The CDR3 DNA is TGTGCCAGTAGTATGGGACAGGTCGACAGCTATGGCTACACCTTC.

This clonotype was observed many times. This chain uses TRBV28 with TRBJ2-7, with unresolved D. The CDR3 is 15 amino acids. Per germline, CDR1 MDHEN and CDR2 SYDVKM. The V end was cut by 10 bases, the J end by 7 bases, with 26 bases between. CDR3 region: CAIARPRSNKPEQYF. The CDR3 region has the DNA TGTGCCATCGCCCGGCCCCGGAGCAACAAGCCGGAGCAGTACTTC.

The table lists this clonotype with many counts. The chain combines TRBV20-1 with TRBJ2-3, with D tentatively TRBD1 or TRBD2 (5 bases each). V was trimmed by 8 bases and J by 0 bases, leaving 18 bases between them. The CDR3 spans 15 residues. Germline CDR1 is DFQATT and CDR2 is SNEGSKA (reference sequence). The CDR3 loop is CSSTPGAASTDTQYF. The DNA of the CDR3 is TGCAGTTCAACCCCCGGGGCAGCTAGCACAGATACGCAGTATTTT.

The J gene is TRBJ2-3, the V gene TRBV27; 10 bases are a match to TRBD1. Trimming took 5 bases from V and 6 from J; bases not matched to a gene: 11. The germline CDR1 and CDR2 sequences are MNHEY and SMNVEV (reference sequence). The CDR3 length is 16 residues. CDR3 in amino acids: CASSPSRQGAEDTQYF. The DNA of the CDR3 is TGTGCCAGCAGTCCCTCAAGACAGGGGGCTGAGGATACGCAGTATTTT.

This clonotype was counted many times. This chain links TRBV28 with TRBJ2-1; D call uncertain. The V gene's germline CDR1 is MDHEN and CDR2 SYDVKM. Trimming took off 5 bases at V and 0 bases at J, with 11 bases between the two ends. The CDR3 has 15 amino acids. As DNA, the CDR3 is TGTGCCAGCAGTCCCGGCGTCTTCTCCTACAATGAGCAGTTCTTC. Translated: CASSPGVFSYNEQFF.

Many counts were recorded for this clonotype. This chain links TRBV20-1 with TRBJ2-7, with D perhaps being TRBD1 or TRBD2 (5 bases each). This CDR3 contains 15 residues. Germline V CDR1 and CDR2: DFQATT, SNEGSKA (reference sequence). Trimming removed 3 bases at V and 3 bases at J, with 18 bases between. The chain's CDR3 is CSASRRRTSIYEQYF. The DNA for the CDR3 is TGCAGTGCTAGCCGACGGAGGACATCAATCTACGAGCAGTACTTC.